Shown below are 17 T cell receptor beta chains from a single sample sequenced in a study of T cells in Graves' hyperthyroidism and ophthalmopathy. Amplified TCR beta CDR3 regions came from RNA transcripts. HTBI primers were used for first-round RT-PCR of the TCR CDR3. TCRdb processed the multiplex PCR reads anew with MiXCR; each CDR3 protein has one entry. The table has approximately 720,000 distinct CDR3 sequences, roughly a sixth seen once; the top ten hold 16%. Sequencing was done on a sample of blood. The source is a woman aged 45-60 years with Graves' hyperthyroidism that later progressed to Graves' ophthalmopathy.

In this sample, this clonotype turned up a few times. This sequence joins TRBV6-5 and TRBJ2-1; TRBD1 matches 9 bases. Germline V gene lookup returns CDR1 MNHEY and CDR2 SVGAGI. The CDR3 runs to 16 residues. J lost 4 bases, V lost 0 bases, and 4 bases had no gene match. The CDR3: CASSYSRDRVYNEQFF. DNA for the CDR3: TGTGCCAGCAGTTACTCAAGGGACAGGGTGTACAATGAGCAGTTCTTC.

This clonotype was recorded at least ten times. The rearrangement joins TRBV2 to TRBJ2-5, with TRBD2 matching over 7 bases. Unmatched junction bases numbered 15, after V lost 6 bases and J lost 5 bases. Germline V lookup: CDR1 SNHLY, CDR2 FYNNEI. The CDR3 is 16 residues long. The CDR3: CASSRGLGLAAETQYF. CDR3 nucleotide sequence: TGTGCCAGCAGCCGAGGGCTAGGTCTAGCGGCGGAGACCCAGTACTTC.

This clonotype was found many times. This CDR3 is CASSLGLAGDSYNEQFF. The CDR3 DNA reads as TGCGCCAGCAGCTTGGGGTTAGCGGGGGACTCCTACAATGAGCAGTTCTTC. This chain uses TRBV5-1 with TRBJ2-1; 9 positions agree with TRBD2. Trimming at V came to 0 bases and at J to 0 bases, leaving 4 bases not matched to a gene. CDR1 is SGHRS and CDR2 is YFSETQ in the germline V gene. This CDR3 comprises 17 residues. The full variable domain, rest sourced from reference TRBV5-1 and TRBJ2-1, is KAGVTQTPRYLIKTRGQQVTLSCSPISGHRSVSWYQQTPGQGLQFLFEYFSETQRNKGNFPGRFSGRQFSNSRSEMNVSTLELGDSALYLCASSLGLAGDSYNEQFFGPGTRLTVL.

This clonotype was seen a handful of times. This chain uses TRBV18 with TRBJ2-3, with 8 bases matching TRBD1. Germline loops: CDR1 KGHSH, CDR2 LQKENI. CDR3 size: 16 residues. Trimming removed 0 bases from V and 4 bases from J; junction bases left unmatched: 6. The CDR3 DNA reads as TGTGCCAGCTCACCACCGAGGACAGGGACTCCAGATACGCAGTATTTT. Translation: CASSPPRTGTPDTQYF.

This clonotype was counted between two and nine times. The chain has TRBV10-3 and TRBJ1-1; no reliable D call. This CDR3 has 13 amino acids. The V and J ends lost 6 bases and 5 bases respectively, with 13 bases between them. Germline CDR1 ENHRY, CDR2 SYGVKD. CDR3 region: CAIRGPADTEAFF. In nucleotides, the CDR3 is TGTGCCATCAGGGGCCCGGCGGATACTGAAGCTTTCTTT.

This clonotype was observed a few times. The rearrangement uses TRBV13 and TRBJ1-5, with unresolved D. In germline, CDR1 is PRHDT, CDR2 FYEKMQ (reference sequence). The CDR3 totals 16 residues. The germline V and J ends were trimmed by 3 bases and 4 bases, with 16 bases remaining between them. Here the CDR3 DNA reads TGTGCCAGCAGCTTGGGAGCAATCGGGCGGAATCAGCCCCAGCATTTT. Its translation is CASSLGAIGRNQPQHF.

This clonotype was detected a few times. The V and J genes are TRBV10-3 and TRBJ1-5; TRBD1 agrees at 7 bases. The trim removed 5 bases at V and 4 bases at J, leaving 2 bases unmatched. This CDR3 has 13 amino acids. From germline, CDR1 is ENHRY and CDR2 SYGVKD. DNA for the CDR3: TGTGCCATCAGTTCGACAGGGAATCAGCCCCAGCATTTT. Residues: CAISSTGNQPQHF.

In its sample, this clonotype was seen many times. The CDR3 DNA reads TGTGCCAGCAGTTTCGGGGTCCCTGAAGCTTTCTTT. This sequence encodes CASSFGVPEAFF. The chain carries TRBV12-3 or TRBV12-4 and TRBJ1-1, with no clear D. The V end lost 3 bases, the J end lost 6 bases, and 8 bases lay between the germline ends. The CDR3 totals 12 residues.

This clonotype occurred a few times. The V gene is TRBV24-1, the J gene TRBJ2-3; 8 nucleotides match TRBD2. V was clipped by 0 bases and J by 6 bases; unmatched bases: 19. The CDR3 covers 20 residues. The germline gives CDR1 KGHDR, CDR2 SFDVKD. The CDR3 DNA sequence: TGTGCCACCAGTGATTTGGGAACAGCGGGGGCCCCCTTTTCCCCCGATACGCAGTATTTT. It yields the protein CATSDLGTAGAPFSPDTQYF.

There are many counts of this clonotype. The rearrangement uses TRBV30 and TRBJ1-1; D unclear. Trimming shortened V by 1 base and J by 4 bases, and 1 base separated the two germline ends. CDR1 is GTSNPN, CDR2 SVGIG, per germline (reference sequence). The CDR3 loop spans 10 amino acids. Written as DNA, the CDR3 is TGTGCCTGGAGTGGCACTGAAGCTTTCTTT. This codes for CAWSGTEAFF.

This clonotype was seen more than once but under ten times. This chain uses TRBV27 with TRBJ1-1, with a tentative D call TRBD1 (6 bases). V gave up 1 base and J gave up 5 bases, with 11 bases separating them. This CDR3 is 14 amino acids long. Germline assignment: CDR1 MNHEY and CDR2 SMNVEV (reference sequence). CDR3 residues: CASSLYGGQTEAFF. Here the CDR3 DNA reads TGTGCCAGCAGTTTATATGGGGGGCAAACTGAAGCTTTCTTT.

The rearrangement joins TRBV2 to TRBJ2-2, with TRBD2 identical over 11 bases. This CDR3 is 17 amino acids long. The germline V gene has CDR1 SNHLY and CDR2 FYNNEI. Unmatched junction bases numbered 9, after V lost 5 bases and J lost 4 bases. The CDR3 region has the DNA TGTGCCAGCAGTCACGTAACTAGCGGGGGAGTCACCGGGGAGCTGTTTTTT. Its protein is CASSHVTSGGVTGELFF.

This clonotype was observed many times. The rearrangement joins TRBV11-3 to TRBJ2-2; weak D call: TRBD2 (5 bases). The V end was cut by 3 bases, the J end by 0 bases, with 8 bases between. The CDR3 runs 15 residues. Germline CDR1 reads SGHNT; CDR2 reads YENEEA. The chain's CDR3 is CASSFGEPNTGELFF. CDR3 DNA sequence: TGTGCCAGCAGCTTCGGGGAGCCGAACACCGGGGAGCTGTTTTTT. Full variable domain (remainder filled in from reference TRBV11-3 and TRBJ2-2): EAGVVQSPRYKIIEKKQPVAFWCNPISGHNTLYWYLQNLGQGPELLIRYENEEAVDDSQLPKDRFSAERLKGVDSTLKIQPAELGDSAVYLCASSFGEPNTGELFFGEGSRLTVL.

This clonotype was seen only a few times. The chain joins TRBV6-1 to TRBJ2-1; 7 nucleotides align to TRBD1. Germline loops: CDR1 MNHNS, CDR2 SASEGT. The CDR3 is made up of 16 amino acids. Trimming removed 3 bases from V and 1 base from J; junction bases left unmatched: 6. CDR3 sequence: CASSDMTGRSYNEQFF. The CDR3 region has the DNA TGTGCCAGCAGTGACATGACAGGGAGATCCTACAATGAGCAGTTCTTC.

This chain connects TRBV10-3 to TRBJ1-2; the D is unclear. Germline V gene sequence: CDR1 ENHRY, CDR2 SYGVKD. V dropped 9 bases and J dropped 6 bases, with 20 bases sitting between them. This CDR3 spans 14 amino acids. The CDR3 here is CAIWQTDPGNGYTF. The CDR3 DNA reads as TGTGCCATATGGCAGACCGACCCGGGAAATGGCTACACCTTC.

This CDR3 is CASSLPGQGEGSYTF. CDR3 bases: TGCGCCAGCAGCTTGCCGGGACAGGGTGAGGGCAGCTACACCTTC. The chain recombines TRBV5-1 with TRBJ1-2, with 9 bases fitting TRBD1. The J segment lost 9 bases and the V segment lost 1 base, leaving 10 bases of the junction unmatched. In germline, CDR1 is SGHRS, CDR2 YFSETQ. CDR3 size: 15 residues.

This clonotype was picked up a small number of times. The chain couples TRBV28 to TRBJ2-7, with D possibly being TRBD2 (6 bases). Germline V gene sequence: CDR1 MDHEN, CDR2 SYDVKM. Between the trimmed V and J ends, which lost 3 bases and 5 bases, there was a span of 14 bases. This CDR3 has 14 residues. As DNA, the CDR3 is TGTGCCAGCAGTTTGACGGGGGAGGTGAACGAGCAGTACTTC. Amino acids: CASSLTGEVNEQYF. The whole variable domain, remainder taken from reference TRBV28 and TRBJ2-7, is DVKVTQSSRYLVKRTGEKVFLECVQDMDHENMFWYRQDPGLGLRLIYFSYDVKMKEKGDIPEGYSVSREKKERFSLILESASTNQTSMYLCASSLTGEVNEQYFGPGTRLTVT.